The 7 T cell receptor beta chains listed next were all sequenced from one sample in a study of vaccination and CD4 T cells after COVID-19. CD4+ T cells that had been cultured provided DNA sequenced with the Oncomine TCR Beta short-read assay. A single record per CDR3 protein comes from TCRdb applying MiXCR to the PCR reads. The table includes 7,100 or so distinct CDR3 sequences, roughly 76% detected once. Treatment defined: roughly 11-day PBMC culture with coronavirus spike peptide pools or control peptides (ViraFEST assay). The antigens of these receptors remain unknown. Material for sequencing was CD4+ T cells from blood, cultured in vitro. The receptor source for this set is a human donor who had recovered from COVID-19.

The table lists this clonotype with a count of one. V and J are TRBV6-2 or TRBV6-3 and TRBJ1-5; D uncertain. V lost 0 bases to trimming and J lost 7 bases, with 10 bases between them. The CDR3 is made up of 14 amino acids. Germline CDR1 reads MNHEY; CDR2 reads SVGEGT. The CDR3: CASSYSAGSQPQHF. The CDR3 DNA reads TGTGCCAGCAGTTACTCCGCAGGATCGCAGCCCCAGCATTTT.

CDR3 in DNA: TGCAGTGCTAGTTTGGGTCAAGCGGGAGAACCCTACGAGCAGTACTTC. Amino acids: CSASLGQAGEPYEQYF. The chain has TRBV20-1 and TRBJ2-7, with TRBD2 matching 8 bases. Germline CDR1 is DFQATT and CDR2 is SNEGSKA (reference sequence). V lost 3 bases, J lost 2 bases, and 12 bases stayed unmatched. The CDR3 runs to 16 residues.

This clonotype has just a few counts. The chain employs TRBV27 and TRBJ2-5; tentatively, D is TRBD1 (5 bases). The V and J ends lost 5 bases and 3 bases respectively, with 7 bases between them. Per germline, CDR1 MNHEY and CDR2 SMNVEV (reference sequence). CDR3 length: 12 residues. In nucleotides, the CDR3 is TGTGCCAGCAGTGGCAGGGAAGAGACCCAGTACTTC. As protein: CASSGREETQYF.

In DNA, the CDR3 is TGCAGTGCTAGACCGCCTAGCGGGAGTGGTTTTCATGAGCAGTTCTTC. Residues: CSARPPSGSGFHEQFF. V and J are TRBV20-1 and TRBJ2-1; 10 bases are shared with TRBD2. Germline V lookup: CDR1 DFQATT, CDR2 SNEGSKA (reference sequence). V lost 2 bases to trimming and J lost 8 bases; unmatched junction nucleotides: 12. The CDR3 covers 16 residues.

This clonotype was observed a handful of times. The CDR3 reads CASSPSSGRRETQYF. DNA of the CDR3: TGTGCCAGCAGTCCCTCTAGCGGGAGGAGGGAGACCCAGTACTTC. The rearrangement uses TRBV27 and TRBJ2-5; 11 bases fit TRBD2. The CDR3 is made up of 15 amino acids. Germline V CDR1 and CDR2: MNHEY, SMNVEV (reference sequence). Trimming took 5 bases from V and 5 from J; bases not matched to a gene: 7.

This clonotype appeared a single time. The V call is TRBV19, the J call TRBJ1-5; D call uncertain. The V end was cut by 5 bases, the J end by 7 bases, with 9 bases between. Germline CDR1 is LNHDA and CDR2 is SQIVND (reference sequence). CDR3 size: 12 residues. CDR3 in amino acids: CASSWLGQPQHF. The DNA for the CDR3 is TGTGCCAGTAGTTGGTTGGGACAGCCCCAGCATTTT. Supplemented by reference TRBV19 and TRBJ1-5, the full variable domain reads DGGITQSPKYLFRKEGQNVTLSCEQNLNHDAMYWYRQDPGQGLRLIYYSQIVNDFQKGDIAEGYSVSREKKESFPLTVTSAQKNPTAFYLCASSWLGQPQHFGDGTRLSIL.

The chain combines TRBV15 with TRBJ1-2; 7 nucleotides agree with TRBD1. This CDR3 comprises 16 residues. CDR1 and CDR2 from the germline V gene are LNHNV and YYDKDF (reference sequence). The ends lost 5 bases at V and 7 bases at J; junction bases unmatched: 16. CDR3 nucleotide sequence: TGTGCCACCAGCCGAGCTAAAATAGGGGGCGGGAGTGGCTACACCTTC. Its protein product is CATSRAKIGGGSGYTF.